This T cell receptor beta chain was observed in a study of graft-versus-host responses after intestinal transplantation. Study-wide results and limits: Among recipient marrow samples, GvH clones were found; some appeared first in ileum or blood. There was an association between peak levels of circulating GvH clones and early post-transplant HvG declines.

Germline V gene lookup returns CDR1 SGHRS and CDR2 YFSETQ. V lost 0 bases and J lost 4, with 11 bases in between. This CDR3 spans 16 amino acids. This table comes from immunoSEQ multiplex PCR, and its TCRdb copy is limited to in-frame clones, with some not included. The sample has tens of thousands of clones, roughly nine tenths seen once. About this clone: Its antigen is not identified.

The clonotype comes from a human patient who received an intestinal transplant, so some T cells may come from the graft donor. The chain has TRBV5-1 and TRBJ1-6; D gene unclear. This material consisted of PBMCs, taken 662 days after intestinal transplant. This CDR3 reads CASSLGIRLYNSPLHF. The CDR3 DNA reads as TGCGCCAGCAGCTTGGGGATAAGGCTATATAATTCACCCCTCCACTTT.